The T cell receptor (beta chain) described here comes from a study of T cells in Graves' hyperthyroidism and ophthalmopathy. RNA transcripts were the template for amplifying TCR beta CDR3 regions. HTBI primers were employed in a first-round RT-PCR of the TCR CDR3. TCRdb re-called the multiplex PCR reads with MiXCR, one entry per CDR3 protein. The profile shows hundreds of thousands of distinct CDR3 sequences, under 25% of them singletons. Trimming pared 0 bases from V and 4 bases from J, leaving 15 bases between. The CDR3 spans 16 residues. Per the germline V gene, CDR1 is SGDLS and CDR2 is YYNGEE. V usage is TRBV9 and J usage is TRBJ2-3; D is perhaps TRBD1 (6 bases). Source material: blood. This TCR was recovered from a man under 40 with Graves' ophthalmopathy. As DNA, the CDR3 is TGTGCCAGCAGCGTAGGGATAAAACAGGGATCAGATACGCAGTATTTT. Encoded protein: CASSVGIKQGSDTQYF.